What follows are 23 T cell receptor beta chains derived from one specimen sequenced in a study of siplizumab effects on memory and regulatory T cells. Generated by immunoSEQ multiplex PCR, the TCRdb table keeps only in-frame clones and is missing some. This sample has 100,000 or so clones, with approximately 91% found just once. The sample comprised non-Treg CD4+ T cells sorted from blood. The origin of the receptors is a human donor in good health.

The V and J genes are TRBV6-1 and TRBJ1-2; D is unclear. The length of the CDR3 is 14 residues. Trimming removed 6 bases from V and 4 bases from J, with 15 bases in between. Germline V gene lookup returns CDR1 MNHNS and CDR2 SASEGT. The CDR3: CASSYEWAPYGYTF. CDR3 DNA: TGTGCCAGCAGCTATGAGTGGGCGCCCTATGGCTACACCTTC.

This clone was observed a few times. V is TRBV10-3 and J is TRBJ2-2, with D maybe TRBD1 (5 bases). The V end was cut by 2 bases, the J end by 6 bases, with 10 bases between. Germline lookup yields CDR1 ENHRY and CDR2 SYGVKD. CDR3 size: 14 residues. The CDR3 spells CAISEGAMAGELFF. CDR3 sequence (DNA): TGTGCCATCAGTGAGGGGGCAATGGCCGGGGAGCTGTTTTTT.

The V call is TRBV10-1, the J call TRBJ2-1; unclear D gene. V lost 3 bases and J 6 bases, leaving 9 bases between the germline ends. Germline CDR1 and CDR2: WNHNN and SYGVQD (reference sequence). This CDR3 region has 13 residues. The CDR3 DNA is TGCGCCAGCAGTGAAGTGGGTGGCAATGAGCAGTTCTTC. Its protein product is CASSEVGGNEQFF.

This clone was seen just once. The chain is built from TRBV5-1 and TRBJ1-2, with 7 nucleotides matching TRBD1. CDR3 length equals 15 residues. J lost 5 bases, V lost 0 bases, and 7 bases had no gene match. Germline V lookup: CDR1 SGHRS, CDR2 YFSETQ. This CDR3 is CASSLGLGGAYGYTF. The DNA of the CDR3 is TGCGCCAGCAGCTTGGGGCTAGGGGGCGCGTATGGCTACACCTTC.

Here the CDR3 DNA reads TGCAGCGTCGAGACAGGGGCCCTCACTGAAGCTTTCTTT. It specifies CSVETGALTEAFF. This chain links TRBV29-1 with TRBJ1-1, with 8 bases lining up with TRBD1. V lost 6 bases, J lost 4 bases, and 7 bases stayed unmatched. The CDR3 loop spans 13 amino acids. The V gene's germline CDR1 is SQVTM and CDR2 ANQGSEA.

The CDR3 reads CASSFSGVGGSGANVLTF. The CDR3 DNA is TGTGCCAGCAGCTTCTCAGGCGTTGGGGGGTCTGGGGCCAACGTCCTGACTTTC. J is TRBJ2-6 and V is TRBV5-8, with a weak D call TRBD2 (6 bases). Germline V gene sequence: CDR1 SGHTS, CDR2 YDEGEE. Between the trimmed V and J ends, which lost 2 bases and 1 base, there was a span of 16 bases. The CDR3 is 18 amino acids.

This sequence joins TRBV20-1 and TRBJ2-5; D is ambiguous. This CDR3 comprises 11 residues. Germline CDR1 reads DFQATT; CDR2 reads SNEGSKA (reference sequence). The CDR3 sequence is CSLQIQETQYF. The CDR3 DNA reads as TGCAGCTTACAGATACAAGAGACCCAGTACTTC.

The genes are TRBV10-3 and TRBJ1-2, with 7 bases that match TRBD1. The CDR3 covers 14 residues. Trimming at V came to 2 bases and at J to 3 bases, leaving 3 bases not matched to a gene. The V gene's germline CDR1 is ENHRY and CDR2 SYGVKD. CDR3 amino acids: CAISEQGGDYGYTF. The DNA for the CDR3 is TGTGCCATCAGTGAGCAGGGGGGGGACTATGGCTACACCTTC.

This chain links TRBV7-2 with TRBJ2-5; 10 bases agree with TRBD1. The V segment lost 1 base and the J segment 7 bases; nucleotides outside the gene matches: 0. Germline CDR1 and CDR2: SGHTA and FQGNSA. CDR3 length equals 13 residues. This CDR3 is CASSLGDRGTQYF. The CDR3 nucleotides read TGTGCCAGCAGCTTAGGGGACAGGGGGACCCAGTACTTC.

The chain has TRBV6-1 and TRBJ2-5; TRBD1 aligns across 10 bases. In germline, CDR1 is MNHNS, CDR2 SASEGT. V trimming: 6 bases; J trimming: 3 bases; junction bases outside the gene matches: 4. The CDR3 has 14 amino acids. The chain's CDR3 is CASRTGTGEETQYF. CDR3 coding DNA: TGTGCCAGCAGGACCGGGACAGGGGAAGAGACCCAGTACTTC.

The chain uses TRBV6-5 and TRBJ2-2; 10 nucleotides line up with TRBD2. Germline values: CDR1 MNHEY, CDR2 SVGAGI. Losses at the gene ends were 10 bases for V and 5 bases for J; bases not matched to a gene: 4. This CDR3 spans 13 amino acids. CDR3 sequence (DNA): TGTGCCACCCGGACTAGCGGAACCGGGGAGCTGTTTTTT. Translated, it gives CATRTSGTGELFF.

This chain uses TRBV4-1 with TRBJ2-2; D is ambiguous. Per the germline V gene, CDR1 is MGHRA and CDR2 is YSYEKL. The CDR3 is made up of 18 amino acids. V gave up 1 base and J gave up 4 bases, with 19 bases separating them. The CDR3 sequence: CASSQGTASFSSTGELFF. In DNA, the CDR3 is TGCGCCAGCAGCCAAGGGACGGCTAGTTTTTCCAGCACCGGGGAGCTGTTTTTT.

The chain employs TRBV10-1 and TRBJ2-3; 8 nucleotides match TRBD2. This CDR3 has 15 amino acids. Germline V gives CDR1 WNHNN, CDR2 SYGVQD (reference sequence). The V and J ends lost 4 bases and 1 base, in that order; junction bases with no gene match: 4. This chain's CDR3 is CASSARAGGTDTQYF. In DNA, the CDR3 is TGCGCCAGCAGTGCTCGAGCGGGAGGCACAGATACGCAGTATTTT.

This rearrangement joins TRBV25-1 to TRBJ2-7; D uncertain. V lost 3 bases and J 5 bases, leaving 11 bases between the germline ends. The CDR3 loop spans 13 amino acids. From germline, CDR1 is MGHDK and CDR2 SYGVNS. This CDR3 reads CASSERKADEQYF. The DNA of the CDR3 is TGTGCCAGCAGTGAGCGCAAGGCAGACGAGCAGTACTTC.

The chain links TRBV27 to TRBJ2-1, with 11 positions matching TRBD2. CDR1 is MNHEY and CDR2 is SMNVEV in the germline V gene (reference sequence). The CDR3 contains 15 residues. The ends lost 6 bases at V and 3 bases at J; junction bases unmatched: 4. The CDR3 is CASRLAGAVYNEQFF. CDR3 DNA sequence: TGTGCCAGCAGACTAGCGGGAGCGGTCTACAATGAGCAGTTCTTC.

The chain combines TRBV28 with TRBJ1-1; 7 bases map to TRBD1. CDR1 is MDHEN and CDR2 is SYDVKM in the germline V gene. The CDR3 has 15 residues. The ends lost 8 bases at V and 0 bases at J; junction bases unmatched: 9. The CDR3 DNA reads as TGTGCCAGCGTCGAGGGGGCGCGGCTGAACACTGAAGCTTTCTTT. This codes for CASVEGARLNTEAFF.

The rearrangement uses TRBV4-1 and TRBJ2-1, with D possibly TRBD2 on 5 matching bases. CDR3 size: 14 residues. Germline V gives CDR1 MGHRA, CDR2 YSYEKL. The V gene lost 2 bases and the J gene lost 3 bases, with 8 bases spanning the gap. The CDR3 reads CASSQQRLYNEQFF. CDR3 nucleotide sequence: TGCGCCAGCAGCCAACAGCGGCTCTACAATGAGCAGTTCTTC.

The chain carries TRBV5-6 and TRBJ2-7; D possibly matches TRBD1 or TRBD2 (5 bases each). Trimming stripped 1 base from V and 6 bases from J, with 11 bases between. The CDR3 runs to 13 residues. Germline assignment: CDR1 SGHDT and CDR2 YYEEEE. The CDR3 loop is CASSLRPGAEQYF. DNA of the CDR3: TGTGCCAGCAGCTTGCGCCCCGGGGCCGAGCAGTACTTC.

The chain is built from TRBV7-3 and TRBJ1-1; the D gene is possibly TRBD1 (6 bases). Trimming stripped 3 bases from V and 5 bases from J, with 16 bases between. The CDR3 totals 15 residues. CDR1 and CDR2 (germline): SGHTA, FQGTGA. Here the CDR3 DNA reads TGTGCCAGCAGCTTCCAAGGGGGATTAGGTACTGAAGCTTTCTTT. This encodes CASSFQGGLGTEAFF.

As DNA, the CDR3 is TGTGCCAGCAGCTTAGCGGGAGTATTTGGAGAGACCCAGTACTTC. Its protein product is CASSLAGVFGETQYF. The chain carries TRBV7-2 and TRBJ2-5, with D possibly being TRBD2 (5 bases). This CDR3 is 15 amino acids long. Trimming left V 0 bases short and J 4 bases short, with 12 bases between. Germline CDR1 and CDR2: SGHTA and FQGNSA.

V is TRBV18 and J is TRBJ2-5; D gene uncertain. Trimming cost V 8 bases and J 5 bases, with 18 bases left between them. This CDR3 comprises 14 residues. The germline gives CDR1 KGHSH, CDR2 LQKENI. CDR3 residues: CASQLLNTWETQYF. The CDR3, as DNA: TGTGCCAGCCAACTATTAAACACCTGGGAGACCCAGTACTTC.

The chain employs TRBV7-2 and TRBJ2-7, with D possibly being TRBD2 (6 bases). The CDR3 is 15 amino acids. CDR1 SGHTA and CDR2 FQGNSA come from the germline V gene. V was pared by 1 base and J by 6 bases, with 16 bases between. CDR3 bases: TGTGCCAGCAGCTTAGATGCGGGGAGTAGTCGCGAGCAGTACTTC. Encoded protein: CASSLDAGSSREQYF.

The V gene is TRBV5-5, the J gene TRBJ1-2, with TRBD1 matching over 7 bases. This CDR3 contains 14 residues. J gave up 4 bases and V 5 bases, and 8 bases lay outside the gene matches. Germline V lookup: CDR1 SGHKS, CDR2 YYEKEE (reference sequence). The chain's CDR3 is CASSYTGTAYGYTF. The CDR3 DNA follows: TGTGCCAGCAGTTACACCGGGACAGCCTATGGCTACACCTTC.